The rows below give T cell receptor beta chains drawn from one sample of a study of breast tumors, draining lymph nodes, adjacent tissues. TCRdb redid the calling of the multiplex PCR reads with MiXCR, one entry per CDR3 protein. The sample holds 150,000 to 200,000 distinct CDR3 sequences, about 30% seen once. The sequenced sample was axillary lymph node tissue. The source of these receptors is a female donor with breast cancer. Some clones in this sample may be carry-over from other donors' samples. CDR3s include the opening cysteine and the closing phenylalanine or tryptophan. The D gene is left open where the match is weak. The size entry is marked missing in some rows and otherwise reads once, few, many or a size class.

NA	TRBV10-3	TRBJ2-6	NA	CAISEQGTGHAF	TGTGCCATCAGCGAACAGGGAACGGGACATGCTTTC
TRBD2	TRBV7-6	TRBJ2-1	many	CASSLASVASGESSYNEQFF	TGTGCCAGCAGCTTAGCTTCGGTGGCTAGCGGGGAGAGCTCCTACAATGAGCAGTTCTTC
NA	TRBV20-1	TRBJ2-1	many	CSANVPGDNEQFF	TGCAGTGCTAACGTCCCTGGCGACAATGAGCAGTTCTTC
NA	TRBV6-6	TRBJ2-3	NA	CASSHSGPSTDTQYF	TGTGCCAGCAGTCACTCAGGGCCTAGCACAGATACGCAGTATTTC
TRBD2	TRBV6-1	TRBJ2-1	few	CASSRGLAGGERQFF	TGTGCCAGCAGTCGGGGACTAGCGGGAGGGGAACGGCAGTTCTTC
NA	TRBV9	TRBJ1-5	NA	CASSLSPGGGQPQHF	TGTGCCAGCAGCCTCTCCCCGGGGGGCGGGCAGCCCCAGCATTTT
NA	TRBV2	TRBJ1-5	NA	CASSKPQHF	TGTGCCAGCAGTAAGCCCCAGCATTTT
TRBD2	TRBV6-5	TRBJ2-7	many	CASSRGGAGGLYEQYF	TGTGCCAGCAGTAGGGGAGGAGCGGGGGGGTTGTACGAGCAGTACTTC
TRBD1	TRBV3-1	TRBJ1-2	NA	CASSHNRGDGYTF	TGTGCCAGCAGCCATAACAGGGGAGATGGCTACACCTTC
TRBD2	TRBV7-9	TRBJ2-7	many	CASSLLAGGPNEQYF	TGTGCCAGCAGCTTGTTAGCGGGGGGGCCTAACGAGCAGTACTTC
NA	TRBV24-1	TRBJ2-3	once	CATSETDTQYF	TGTGCCACCAGTGAGACAGATACGCAGTATTTT
NA	TRBV7-7	TRBJ2-7	many	CASSPHYGSSYEQYF	TGTGCTAGCAGCCCCCATTACGGGAGTAGCTACGAGCAGTACTTC
NA	TRBV29-1	TRBJ1-3	NA	CSLEWSGVTGNTIYF	TGCAGCTTAGAGTGGTCAGGTGTCACTGGAAACACCATATATTTT